This TCR beta chain was recorded in a study of CD8+ T cells in alopecia areata. Sequencing relied on a cDNA template that was reverse transcribed from extracted RNA. The assay was immunoSEQ multiplex PCR, and TCRdb's table has in-frame clones only and misses some. The sample holds about 64,000 clones, around 44% seen once. The clonotype was recovered from a human donor with alopecia areata. Source material: NKG2D-low CD8+ T cells sorted from blood.

CDR3 coding DNA: TGCGCCAGCAGCCAAGATCGCAACACAGATACGCAGTATTTT. Amino acids: CASSQDRNTDTQYF. The chain uses TRBV4-1 and TRBJ2-3; D call uncertain. CDR3 size: 14 residues. Germline V lookup: CDR1 MGHRA, CDR2 YSYEKL. V was shortened by 0 bases and J by 2 bases, with 6 bases between the two germline ends.